Reported below is one T cell receptor beta chain. With 2 bases clipped from V and 5 bases from J, the junction kept 5 bases outside the gene matches. This CDR3 is built from 16 residues. In germline, CDR1 is KGHSH, CDR2 LQKENI. The data were taken from a study of blood T cell repertoires in COVID-19. Here immunoSEQ multiplex PCR was the method, and the copy in TCRdb shows in-frame clones only, minus some. The sample has about 400,000 clones, more than 70% seen once. The clonotype comes from a man in his forties with acute or convalescent COVID-19. Input material: peripheral blood. V is TRBV18 and J is TRBJ1-3; TRBD1 matches at 11 bases. CDR3 protein: CASSPGQGAMRNTIYF. In nucleotides, the CDR3 is TGTGCCAGCTCACCAGGACAGGGGGCAATGAGAAACACCATATATTTT.